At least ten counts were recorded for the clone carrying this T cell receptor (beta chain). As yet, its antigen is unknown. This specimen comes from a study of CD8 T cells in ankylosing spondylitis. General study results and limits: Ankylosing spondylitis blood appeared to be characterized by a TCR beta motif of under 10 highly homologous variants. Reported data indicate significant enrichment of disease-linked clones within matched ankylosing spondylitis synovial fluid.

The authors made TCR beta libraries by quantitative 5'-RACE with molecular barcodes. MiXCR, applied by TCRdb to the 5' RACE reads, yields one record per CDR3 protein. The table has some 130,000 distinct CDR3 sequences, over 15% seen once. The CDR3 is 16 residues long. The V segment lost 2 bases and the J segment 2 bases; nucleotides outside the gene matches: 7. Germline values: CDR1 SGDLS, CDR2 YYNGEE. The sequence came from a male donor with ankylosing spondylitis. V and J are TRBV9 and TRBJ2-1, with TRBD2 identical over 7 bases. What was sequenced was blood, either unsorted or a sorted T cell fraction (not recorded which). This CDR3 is CASSVLSAGPYNEQFF. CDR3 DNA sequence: TGTGCCAGCAGCGTCTTATCAGCGGGACCCTACAATGAGCAGTTCTTC.